The sequence of this TCR beta chain was determined in a study of T cells in Graves' hyperthyroidism and ophthalmopathy. Ten or more counts support this clonotype. PBMCs were obtained from 10 ml fresh peripheral blood. Amplification yielded TCR beta CDR3 regions, with RNA transcripts as the source. HTBI primers were employed in a first-round RT-PCR of the TCR CDR3. TCRdb recomputed calls from the multiplex PCR reads with MiXCR, one row per CDR3 protein. The sample has 200,000 to 300,000 distinct CDR3 sequences, approximately 23% seen once. Germline CDR1 reads DFQATT; CDR2 reads SNEGSKA (reference sequence). The V segment lost 0 bases and the J segment 5 bases; nucleotides outside the gene matches: 7. The CDR3 spans 15 residues.

The V call is TRBV20-1, the J call TRBJ2-5; 9 nucleotides match TRBD1. This TCR came from a woman in her forties with Graves' ophthalmopathy. Material for sequencing was blood. CDR3 sequence: CSARDSGQGRETQYF. In nucleotides, the CDR3 is TGCAGTGCTAGAGATTCGGGACAGGGTCGGGAGACCCAGTACTTC.